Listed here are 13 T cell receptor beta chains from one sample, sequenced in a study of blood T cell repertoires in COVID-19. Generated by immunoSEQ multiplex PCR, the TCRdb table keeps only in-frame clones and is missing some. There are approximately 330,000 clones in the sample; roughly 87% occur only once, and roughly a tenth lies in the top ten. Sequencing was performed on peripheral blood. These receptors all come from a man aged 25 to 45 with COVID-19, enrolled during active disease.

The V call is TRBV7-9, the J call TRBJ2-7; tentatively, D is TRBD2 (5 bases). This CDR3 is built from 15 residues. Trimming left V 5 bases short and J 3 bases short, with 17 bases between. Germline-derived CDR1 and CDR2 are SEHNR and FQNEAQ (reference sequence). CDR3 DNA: TGTGCCAGCAGCGAGGGCCCACCCCCACTCTACGAGCAGTACTTC. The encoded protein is CASSEGPPPLYEQYF.

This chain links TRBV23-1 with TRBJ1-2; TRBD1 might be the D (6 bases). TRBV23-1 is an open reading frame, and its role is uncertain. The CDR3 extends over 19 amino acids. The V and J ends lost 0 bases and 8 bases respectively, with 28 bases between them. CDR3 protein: CASSQSVRRTDPPRGGYTF. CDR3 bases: TGCGCCAGCAGTCAATCGGTTCGGAGGACAGACCCCCCCCGGGGCGGCTACACCTTC.

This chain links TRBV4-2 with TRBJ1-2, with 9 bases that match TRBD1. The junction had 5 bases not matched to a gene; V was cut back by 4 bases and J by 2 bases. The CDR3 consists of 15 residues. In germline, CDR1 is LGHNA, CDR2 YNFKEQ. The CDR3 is CASSRRQGENYGYTF. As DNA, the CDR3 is TGTGCCAGCAGCCGGAGACAGGGGGAAAACTATGGCTACACCTTC.

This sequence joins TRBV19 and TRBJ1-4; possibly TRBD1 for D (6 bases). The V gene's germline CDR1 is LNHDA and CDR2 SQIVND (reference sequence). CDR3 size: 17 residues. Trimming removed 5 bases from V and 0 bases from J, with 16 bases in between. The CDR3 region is CASSRRGKGPTNEKLFF. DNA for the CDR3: TGTGCCAGTAGTCGTAGGGGGAAGGGGCCAACTAATGAAAAACTGTTTTTT. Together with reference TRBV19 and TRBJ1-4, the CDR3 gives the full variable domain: DGGITQSPKYLFRKEGQNVTLSCEQNLNHDAMYWYRQDPGQGLRLIYYSQIVNDFQKGDIAEGYSVSREKKESFPLTVTSAQKNPTAFYLCASSRRGKGPTNEKLFFGSGTQLSVL.

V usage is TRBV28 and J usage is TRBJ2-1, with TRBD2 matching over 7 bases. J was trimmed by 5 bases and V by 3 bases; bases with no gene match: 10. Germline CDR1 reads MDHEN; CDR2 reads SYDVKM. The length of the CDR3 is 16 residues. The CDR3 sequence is CASSFWRASGDNEQFF. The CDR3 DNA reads TGTGCCAGCAGTTTCTGGAGGGCTAGCGGAGACAATGAGCAGTTCTTC.

The CDR3 reads CASGVPNGVGGYTF. The CDR3 DNA reads as TGTGCCAGCGGAGTTCCGAATGGAGTTGGTGGCTACACCTTC. The chain recombines TRBV27 with TRBJ1-2; D remains unclear. This CDR3 region has 14 residues. V was clipped by 8 bases and J by 7 bases, with 20 bases between them. Germline lookup yields CDR1 MNHEY and CDR2 SMNVEV (reference sequence).

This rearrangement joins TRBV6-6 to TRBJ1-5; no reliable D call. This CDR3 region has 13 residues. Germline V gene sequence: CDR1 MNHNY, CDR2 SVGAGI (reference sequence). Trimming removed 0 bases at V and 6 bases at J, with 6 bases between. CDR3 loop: CASSYSPRQPQHF. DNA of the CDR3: TGTGCCAGCAGTTACTCCCCCCGTCAGCCCCAGCATTTT.

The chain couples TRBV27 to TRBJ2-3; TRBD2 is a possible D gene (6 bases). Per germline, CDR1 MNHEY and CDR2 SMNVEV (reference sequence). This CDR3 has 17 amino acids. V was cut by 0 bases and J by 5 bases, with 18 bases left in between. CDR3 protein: CASSLSTGTQKGDTQYF. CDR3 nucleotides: TGTGCCAGCAGTTTATCAACCGGGACTCAGAAGGGAGATACGCAGTATTTT.

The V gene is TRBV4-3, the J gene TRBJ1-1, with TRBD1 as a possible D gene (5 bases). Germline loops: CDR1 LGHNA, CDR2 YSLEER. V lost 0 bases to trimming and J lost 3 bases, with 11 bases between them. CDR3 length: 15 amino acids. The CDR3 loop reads CASSQDGGSYTEAFF. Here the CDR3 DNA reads TGCGCCAGCAGCCAAGACGGGGGGTCTTACACTGAAGCTTTCTTT.

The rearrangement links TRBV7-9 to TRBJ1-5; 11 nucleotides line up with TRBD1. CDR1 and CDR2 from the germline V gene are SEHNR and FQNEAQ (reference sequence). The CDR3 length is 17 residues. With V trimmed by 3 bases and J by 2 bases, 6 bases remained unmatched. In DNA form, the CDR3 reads TGTGCCAGCAGCTTGGGGACAGGGGGAAGGGGCAATCAGCCCCAGCATTTT. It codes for CASSLGTGGRGNQPQHF.

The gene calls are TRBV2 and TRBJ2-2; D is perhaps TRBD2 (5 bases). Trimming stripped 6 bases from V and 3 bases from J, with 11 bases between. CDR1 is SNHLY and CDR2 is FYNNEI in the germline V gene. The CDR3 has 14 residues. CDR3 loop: CASSRERYTGELFF. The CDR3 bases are TGTGCCAGCAGCCGGGAAAGATACACCGGGGAGCTGTTTTTT.

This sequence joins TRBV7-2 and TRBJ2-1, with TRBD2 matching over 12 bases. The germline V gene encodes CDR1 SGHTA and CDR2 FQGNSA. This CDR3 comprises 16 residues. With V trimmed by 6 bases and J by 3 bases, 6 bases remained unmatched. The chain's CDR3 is CASSRTSGADYNEQFF. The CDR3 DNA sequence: TGTGCCAGCAGTCGGACTAGCGGGGCAGACTACAATGAGCAGTTCTTC.

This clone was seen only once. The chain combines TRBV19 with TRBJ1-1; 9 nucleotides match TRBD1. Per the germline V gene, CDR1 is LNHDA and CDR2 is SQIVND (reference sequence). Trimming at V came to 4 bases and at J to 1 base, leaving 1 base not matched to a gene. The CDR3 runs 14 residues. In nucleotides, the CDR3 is TGTGCCAGTAGTAAGGACAGGGGGAACACTGAAGCTTTCTTT. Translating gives CASSKDRGNTEAFF. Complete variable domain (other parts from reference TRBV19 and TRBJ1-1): DGGITQSPKYLFRKEGQNVTLSCEQNLNHDAMYWYRQDPGQGLRLIYYSQIVNDFQKGDIAEGYSVSREKKESFPLTVTSAQKNPTAFYLCASSKDRGNTEAFFGQGTRLTVV.